The clone carrying this T cell receptor (beta chain) is medium-sized. V was pared by 0 bases and J by 0 bases, with 9 bases between. CDR3 length equals 16 residues. Germline CDR1 and CDR2: SGDLS and YYNGEE. Indicated time point: pretreatment peripheral blood. Patients presented with locally advanced or metastatic urothelial carcinoma. The sample belongs to a study of PD-L1 blockade in urothelial cancer. This table comes from immunoSEQ multiplex PCR, and its TCRdb copy is limited to in-frame clones, with some not included. This sample carries fewer than 100,000 clones, around four fifths of them seen once, and the ten largest clones take roughly 7.3%.

The sequence derives from a man aged 40-50 years with urothelial cancer. The starting material was PBMCs, obtained around atezolizumab (anti-PD-L1) treatment. This rearrangement joins TRBV9 to TRBJ1-4; D is unclear. CDR3 nucleotides: TGTGCCAGCAGCGTAGCACCAGAAGCAACTAATGAAAAACTGTTTTTT. Encoded protein: CASSVAPEATNEKLFF.